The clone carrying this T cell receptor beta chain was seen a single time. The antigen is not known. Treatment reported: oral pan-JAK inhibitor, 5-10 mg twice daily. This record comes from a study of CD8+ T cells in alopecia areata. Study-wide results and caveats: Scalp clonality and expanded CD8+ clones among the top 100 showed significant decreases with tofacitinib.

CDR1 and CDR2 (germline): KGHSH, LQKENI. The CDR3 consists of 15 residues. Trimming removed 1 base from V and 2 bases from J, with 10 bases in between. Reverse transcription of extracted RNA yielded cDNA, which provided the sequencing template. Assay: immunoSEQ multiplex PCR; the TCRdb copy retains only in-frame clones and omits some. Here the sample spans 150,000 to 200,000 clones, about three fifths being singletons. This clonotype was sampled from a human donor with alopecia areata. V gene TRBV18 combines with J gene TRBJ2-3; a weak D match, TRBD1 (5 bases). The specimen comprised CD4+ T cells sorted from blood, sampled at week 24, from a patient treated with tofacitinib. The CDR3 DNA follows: TGTGCCAGCTCACCACTTGGGGCCAACACAGATACGCAGTATTTT. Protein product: CASSPLGANTDTQYF.